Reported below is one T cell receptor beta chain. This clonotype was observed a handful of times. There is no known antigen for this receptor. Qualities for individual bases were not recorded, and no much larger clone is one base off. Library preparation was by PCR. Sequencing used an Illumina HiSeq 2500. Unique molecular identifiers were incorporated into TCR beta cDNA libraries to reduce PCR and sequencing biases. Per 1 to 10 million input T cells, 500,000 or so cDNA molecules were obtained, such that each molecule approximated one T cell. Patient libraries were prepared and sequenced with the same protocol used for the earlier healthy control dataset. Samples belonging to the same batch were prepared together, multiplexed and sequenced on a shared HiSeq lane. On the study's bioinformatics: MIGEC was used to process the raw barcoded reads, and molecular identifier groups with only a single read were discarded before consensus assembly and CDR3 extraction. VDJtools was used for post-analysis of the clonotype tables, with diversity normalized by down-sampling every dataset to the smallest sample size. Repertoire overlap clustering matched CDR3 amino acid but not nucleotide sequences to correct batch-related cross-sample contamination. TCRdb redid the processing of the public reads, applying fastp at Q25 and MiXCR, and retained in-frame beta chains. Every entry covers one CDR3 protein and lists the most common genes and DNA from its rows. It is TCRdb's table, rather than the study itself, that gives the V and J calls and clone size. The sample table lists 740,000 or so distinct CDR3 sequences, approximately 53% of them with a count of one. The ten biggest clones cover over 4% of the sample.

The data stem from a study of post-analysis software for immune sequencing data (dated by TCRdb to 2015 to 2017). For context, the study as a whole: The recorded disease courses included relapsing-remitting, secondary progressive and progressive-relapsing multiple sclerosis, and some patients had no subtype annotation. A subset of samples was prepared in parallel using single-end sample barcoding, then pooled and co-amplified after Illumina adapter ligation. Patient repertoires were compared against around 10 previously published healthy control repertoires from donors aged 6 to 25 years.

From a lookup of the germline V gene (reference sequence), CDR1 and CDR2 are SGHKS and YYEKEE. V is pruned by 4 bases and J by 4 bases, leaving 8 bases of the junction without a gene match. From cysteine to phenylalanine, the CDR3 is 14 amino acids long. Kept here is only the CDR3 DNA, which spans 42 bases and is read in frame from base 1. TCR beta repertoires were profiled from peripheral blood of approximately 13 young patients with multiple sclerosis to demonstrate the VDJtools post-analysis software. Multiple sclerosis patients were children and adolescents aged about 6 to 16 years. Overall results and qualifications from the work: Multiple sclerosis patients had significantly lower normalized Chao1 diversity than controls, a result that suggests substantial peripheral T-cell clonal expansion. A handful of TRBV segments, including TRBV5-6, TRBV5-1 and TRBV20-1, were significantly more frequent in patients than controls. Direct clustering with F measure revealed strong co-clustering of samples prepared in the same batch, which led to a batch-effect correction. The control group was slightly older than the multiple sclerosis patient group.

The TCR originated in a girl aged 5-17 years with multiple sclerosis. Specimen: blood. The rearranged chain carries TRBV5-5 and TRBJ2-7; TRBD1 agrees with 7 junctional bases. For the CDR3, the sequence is CASSPSTGRYEQYF. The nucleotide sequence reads TGTGCCAGCAGCCCGTCGACAGGGAGATACGAGCAGTACTTC.